Shown below are 6 T cell receptor beta chains from a single sample sequenced in a study of liver allograft versus peripheral blood T cells. Looking at the study overall: In transplanted livers, T cell receptor repertoires were compared with those found in the recipients' peripheral blood.

From the reads, TCRdb called clonotypes with MiXCR, one entry per CDR3 protein. This table holds more than 3,500 distinct CDR3 sequences, 15% found once. The receptors stem from a human patient who had a liver transplant. Some T cells may be supplied by the graft donor.

By share, this clonotype ranks as medium-sized. The chain recombines TRBV6-5 with TRBJ2-2, with TRBD2 identical over 8 bases. Trimming removed 2 bases from V and 7 bases from J; junction bases left unmatched: 9. Per germline, CDR1 MNHEY and CDR2 SVGAGI. This CDR3 is 16 amino acids long. As DNA, the CDR3 is TGTGCCAGCAGTTACGAAAGCGGGGGTTTTATCGGGGAGCTGTTTTTT. It is translated as CASSYESGGFIGELFF.

This clonotype is deemed medium-sized (0.01 to 0.1%). V and J are TRBV30 and TRBJ2-4, with unresolved D. The V end was cut by 2 bases, the J end by 1 base, with 12 bases between. The CDR3 covers 15 residues. Germline V CDR1 and CDR2: GTSNPN, SVGIG (reference sequence). The CDR3 coding sequence is TGTGCCTGGAGTTCTAAGACTGGGGCCAAAAACATTCAGTACTTC. Its translation: CAWSSKTGAKNIQYF. The full variable domain, with the rest looked up from reference TRBV30 and TRBJ2-4, is SQTIHQWPATLVQPVGSPLSLECTVEGTSNPNLYWYRQAAGRGLQLLFYSVGIGQISSEVPQNLSASRPQDRQFILSSKKLLLSDSGFYLCAWSSKTGAKNIQYFGAGTRLSVL.

V and J are TRBV6-1 and TRBJ2-2; 11 bases fit TRBD2. The CDR3 consists of 14 residues. Germline assignment: CDR1 MNHNS and CDR2 SASEGT. The J segment lost 6 bases and the V segment lost 7 bases, leaving 4 bases of the junction unmatched. The CDR3 sequence: CASTGLAGSGELFF. DNA for the CDR3: TGTGCCAGCACCGGACTAGCGGGTTCCGGGGAGCTGTTTTTT.

In this sample, this clonotype is medium-sized. The rearrangement joins TRBV5-4 to TRBJ2-1, with D possibly being TRBD1 or TRBD2 (5 bases each). This CDR3 is 14 amino acids long. The germline V and J ends were trimmed by 0 bases and 8 bases, with 12 bases remaining between them. Germline-derived CDR1 and CDR2 are SGHNT and YYREEE (reference sequence). CDR3 region: CASSLDSGRDEQFF. The CDR3, as DNA: TGTGCCAGCAGCTTGGATTCGGGGCGCGATGAGCAGTTCTTC.

In its sample, this clonotype was seen a few times. The chain employs TRBV7-2 and TRBJ1-5; TRBD1 agrees at 10 bases. J lost 6 bases, V lost 5 bases, and 7 bases had no gene match. CDR1 is SGHTA, CDR2 FQGNSA, per germline. The CDR3 consists of 15 residues. In DNA, the CDR3 is TGTGCCAGCAGCCCGACAGGGGGCAGTGTTCAGCCCCAGCATTTT. Residues: CASSPTGGSVQPQHF.

By proportion, this clonotype is medium-sized (0.01 to 0.1%). This chain connects TRBV6-5 to TRBJ1-1; no reliable D call. Germline CDR1 and CDR2: MNHEY and SVGAGI. The CDR3 sequence is 15 residues long. The V gene lost 6 bases and the J gene lost 7 bases, with 21 bases spanning the gap. CDR3 amino acids: CASSSVPGIPGEAFF. The CDR3 nucleotides read TGTGCCAGCAGCTCCGTGCCGGGGATCCCGGGTGAAGCTTTCTTT.